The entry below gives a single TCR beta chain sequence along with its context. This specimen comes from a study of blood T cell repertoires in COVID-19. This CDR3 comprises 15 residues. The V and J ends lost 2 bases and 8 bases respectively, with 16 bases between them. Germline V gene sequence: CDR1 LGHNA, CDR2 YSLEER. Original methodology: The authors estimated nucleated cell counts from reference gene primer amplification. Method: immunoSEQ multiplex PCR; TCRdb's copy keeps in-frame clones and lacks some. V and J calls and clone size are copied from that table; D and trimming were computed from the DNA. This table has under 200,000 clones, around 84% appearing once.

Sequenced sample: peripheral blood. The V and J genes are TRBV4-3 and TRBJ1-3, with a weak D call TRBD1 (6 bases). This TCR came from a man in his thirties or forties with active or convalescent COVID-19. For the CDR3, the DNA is TGCGCCAGCAGCCAACTGACAGGCGGAGGTGACACCATATATTTT. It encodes CASSQLTGGGDTIYF.